These 11 T cell receptor beta chains were all obtained from the same sample, sequenced in a study of T-cell memory formation after mild COVID-19. TCRdb itself ran the 5' RACE reads through MiXCR, one entry per CDR3 protein. The table lists approximately 260,000 distinct CDR3 sequences, 15% to 20% of them singletons. Sequencing used PBMCs or a T cell subset sorted from them (not recorded which). These receptors originate from a man aged 18 to 30 who had mild COVID-19 (a few samples of this study predate the infection). Cell type and time point are not known.

This chain connects TRBV4-1 to TRBJ1-1, with TRBD1 as a possible D gene (6 bases). The CDR3 length is 16 residues. V was shortened by 3 bases and J by 5 bases, with 19 bases between the two germline ends. Germline V CDR1 and CDR2: MGHRA, YSYEKL. In nucleotides, the CDR3 is TGCGCCAGCAGCCATAGGGGGAATGTAGAGTTAACTGAAGCTTTCTTT. Protein sequence: CASSHRGNVELTEAFF.

This clonotype showed up many times. The rearrangement joins TRBV5-6 to TRBJ2-1; D gene unclear. Trimming removed 0 bases from V and 8 bases from J, with 3 bases in between. This CDR3 region has 11 residues. Germline-derived CDR1 and CDR2 are SGHDT and YYEEEE. Here the CDR3 reads CASSLAYEQFF. Here the CDR3 DNA reads TGTGCCAGCAGCTTGGCCTATGAGCAGTTCTTC.

The rearrangement uses TRBV6-5 and TRBJ2-1; the match to TRBD2 covers 8 bases. The V and J ends lost 9 bases and 4 bases, in that order; junction bases with no gene match: 11. The germline CDR1 and CDR2 sequences are MNHEY and SVGAGI. This CDR3 is built from 15 residues. The chain's CDR3 is CASRTGGGIYNEQFF. CDR3 DNA sequence: TGTGCCAGTAGGACCGGGGGGGGGATTTACAATGAGCAGTTCTTC.

V gene TRBV20-1 combines with J gene TRBJ1-5, with D possibly being TRBD1 (5 bases). V dropped 6 bases and J dropped 12 bases, with 18 bases sitting between them. Germline V lookup: CDR1 DFQATT, CDR2 SNEGSKA (reference sequence). The CDR3 extends over 12 amino acids. The CDR3 here is CSARGQNPSQHF. The CDR3 coding sequence is TGCAGTGCCCGCGGACAAAATCCCAGCCAGCATTTT.

The chain recombines TRBV15 with TRBJ1-2; TRBD1 might be the D (5 bases). The CDR3 extends over 13 amino acids. Germline assignment: CDR1 LNHNV and CDR2 YYDKDF (reference sequence). The V end was cut by 4 bases, the J end by 8 bases, with 14 bases between. The CDR3 here is CATSMRGAGGYTF. The CDR3 nucleotides read TGTGCCACCAGCATGAGGGGCGCGGGGGGCTACACCTTC.

The V and J genes are TRBV5-1 and TRBJ2-7; the match to TRBD1 covers 7 bases. The CDR3 runs 15 residues. Trimming removed 5 bases from V and 1 base from J; junction bases left unmatched: 9. Germline-derived CDR1 and CDR2 are SGHRS and YFSETQ. This chain's CDR3 is CASRYRTGGSYEQYF. CDR3 coding DNA: TGCGCCAGCAGATATCGGACAGGCGGGTCCTACGAGCAGTACTTC.

In its sample, this clonotype was seen many times. CDR3 region: CASSLGLAQETQYF. CDR3 coding DNA: TGTGCCAGCAGCCTCGGACTGGCCCAAGAGACCCAGTACTTC. The chain employs TRBV7-2 and TRBJ2-5, with a possible D match to TRBD2 (5 bases). The CDR3 contains 14 residues. V lost 5 bases and J lost 1, with 11 bases in between. Germline CDR1 reads SGHTA; CDR2 reads FQGNSA.

This clonotype came up a few times. J is TRBJ1-4 and V is TRBV4-3; the D gene is possibly TRBD1 (5 bases). Germline V gene data show CDR1 as LGHNA and CDR2 as YSLEER. With 2 bases removed from V and 5 bases from J, the gap between germline ends came to 12 bases. The CDR3 totals 15 residues. The CDR3 DNA reads TGCGCCAGCAGCCAATCCGGGACGGCGAATGAAAAACTGTTTTTT. This gives the protein CASSQSGTANEKLFF.

This clonotype was seen a handful of times. The chain couples TRBV11-3 to TRBJ2-5; a possible D gene is TRBD2 (5 bases). The CDR3 spans 13 residues. V was pared by 5 bases and J by 3 bases, with 10 bases between. Germline CDR1 is SGHNT and CDR2 is YENEEA. The CDR3 DNA reads TGTGCCAGCAGCCCTGGACTGAAAGAGACCCAGTACTTC. It codes for CASSPGLKETQYF.

This clonotype was counted between two and nine times. The rearrangement uses TRBV5-1 and TRBJ1-3; D might be TRBD1 (5 bases). The CDR3 spans 16 residues. CDR1 is SGHRS, CDR2 YFSETQ, per germline. The V end lost 1 base, the J end lost 1 base, and 12 bases lay between the germline ends. The CDR3 protein is CASSLSRDPSGNTIYF. The CDR3 nucleotides read TGCGCCAGCAGCTTGTCCAGGGACCCTTCTGGAAACACCATATATTTT.

This clonotype showed up many times. The CDR3 loop reads CASSLDRPNTEAFF. In nucleotides, the CDR3 is TGCGCCAGCAGCTTGGATAGGCCGAACACTGAAGCTTTCTTT. The rearrangement links TRBV5-1 to TRBJ1-1; D is unclear. V dropped 0 bases and J dropped 1 base, with 7 bases sitting between them. The germline V gene has CDR1 SGHRS and CDR2 YFSETQ. CDR3 length: 14 amino acids.